Following are 24 T cell receptor beta chains from one sample sequenced in a study of CD8+CD57+ T cells in acquired aplastic anemia. The sequenced patients had an expansion of CD8+CD57+ cells seen by flow cytometry. The template for TCR beta VDJ and CDR3 sequence profiling was genomic DNA. Each CDR3 protein is one row after TCRdb ran MiXCR on the reads. The sample contains 200,000 to 250,000 distinct CDR3 sequences, more than 55% of which appear only once. Sequencing was performed on sorted CD4+, CD8+, or CD8+CD57+ T cells (not recorded which) from PBMCs. Receptor source: a human donor with aplastic anemia.

This chain links TRBV19 with TRBJ1-2; 7 bases line up with TRBD1. Germline CDR1 LNHDA, CDR2 SQIVND (reference sequence). This CDR3 is built from 14 residues. Trimming cost V 3 bases and J 8 bases; bases outside gene matches: 9. The CDR3 is CASSIWTGSGGYTF. The CDR3 coding sequence is TGTGCCAGTAGTATTTGGACAGGAAGCGGCGGCTACACCTTC.

The table lists this clonotype with many counts. V is TRBV12-3 or TRBV12-4 and J is TRBJ2-7, with D possibly being TRBD1 (5 bases). Deletions cut 3 bases from V and 3 bases from J, with 12 bases between. This CDR3 contains 14 residues. The CDR3 reads CASSFGRAYYEQYF. The CDR3 DNA follows: TGTGCCAGCAGTTTTGGCAGGGCATACTACGAGCAGTACTTC.

There are a few counts of this clonotype. In nucleotides, the CDR3 is TGTGCCAGCAGTGATGGGGCCCAAGCAACTAATGAAAAACTGTTTTTT. It yields the protein CASSDGAQATNEKLFF. The gene calls are TRBV2 and TRBJ1-4, with D tentatively TRBD1 (5 bases). In germline, CDR1 is SNHLY, CDR2 FYNNEI. Trimming stripped 3 bases from V and 0 bases from J, with 11 bases between. The CDR3 has 16 residues.

The rearrangement joins TRBV11-2 to TRBJ2-7; D gene unclear. V gave up 4 bases and J gave up 2 bases, with 12 bases separating them. The germline V gene encodes CDR1 SGHAT and CDR2 FQNNGV. The CDR3 spans 14 residues. The CDR3 nucleotides read TGTGCCAGCAGCTCCGCCCGTTCCCCCTACGAGCAGTACTTC. Translated, it gives CASSSARSPYEQYF.

This CDR3 is CATAGGGPYNEQFF. In DNA, the CDR3 is TGTGCCACCGCCGGAGGGGGGCCCTACAATGAGCAGTTCTTC. The chain uses TRBV24-1 and TRBJ2-1; either TRBD1 or TRBD2 may supply D (6 bases each). Trimming pared 9 bases from V and 2 bases from J, leaving 13 bases between. The CDR3 loop spans 14 amino acids. Germline V gives CDR1 KGHDR, CDR2 SFDVKD.

The chain couples TRBV20-1 to TRBJ2-7; the match to TRBD2 covers 10 bases. With 3 bases clipped from V and 3 bases from J, the junction kept 5 bases outside the gene matches. Germline V gene data show CDR1 as DFQATT and CDR2 as SNEGSKA (reference sequence). The CDR3 totals 14 residues. This chain's CDR3 is CSARGTSENYEQYF. In DNA, the CDR3 is TGCAGTGCTAGGGGGACTAGCGAAAACTACGAGCAGTACTTC.

The chain is built from TRBV3-1 and TRBJ2-1; 8 bases map to TRBD2. The germline gives CDR1 LGHDT, CDR2 YNNKEL (reference sequence). The CDR3 contains 14 residues. V was pared by 7 bases and J by 8 bases, with 10 bases of the junction left unmatched. The CDR3 sequence: CASNNGLASDEQFF. The CDR3 bases are TGTGCCAGCAACAACGGACTAGCTTCAGATGAGCAGTTCTTC.

The CDR3 DNA reads as TGTGCCAGCAGCCTGCCTCCGGGACTAGCGGGAGGGCCCTACGAGCAGTACTTC. It yields the protein CASSLPPGLAGGPYEQYF. The chain recombines TRBV7-9 with TRBJ2-7; 16 positions match TRBD2. Germline assignment: CDR1 SEHNR and CDR2 FQNEAQ (reference sequence). The CDR3 consists of 18 residues. V was clipped by 5 bases and J by 2 bases; unmatched bases: 9.

The chain carries TRBV6-4 and TRBJ1-6; D uncertain. The CDR3 consists of 14 residues. Germline V CDR1 and CDR2: MRHNA, SNTAGT. Trimming took 5 bases from V and 8 from J, leaving 13 bases between them. The CDR3 here is CASSFVLLDSPLHF. The CDR3, as DNA: TGTGCCAGCAGTTTCGTTCTCCTGGATTCACCCCTCCACTTT.

This chain connects TRBV19 to TRBJ1-2; D not certain. Trimming shortened V by 0 bases and J by 2 bases, and 13 bases separated the two germline ends. The CDR3 length is 16 residues. Germline CDR1 is LNHDA and CDR2 is SQIVND (reference sequence). CDR3 sequence (DNA): TGTGCCAGTAGTATAGATGTGCCAGAACCAAACTATGGCTACACCTTC. Translating gives CASSIDVPEPNYGYTF. Full variable domain (outside the CDR3, taken from reference TRBV19 and TRBJ1-2): DGGITQSPKYLFRKEGQNVTLSCEQNLNHDAMYWYRQDPGQGLRLIYYSQIVNDFQKGDIAEGYSVSREKKESFPLTVTSAQKNPTAFYLCASSIDVPEPNYGYTFGSGTRLTVV.

This chain joins TRBV2 and TRBJ2-5; 15 positions match TRBD2. V shed 6 bases, J shed 6 bases, and the junction held 5 bases outside the gene matches. This CDR3 is 15 amino acids long. CDR1 SNHLY and CDR2 FYNNEI come from the germline V gene. The CDR3 region is CASSRTSGRGQTQYF. In DNA, the CDR3 is TGTGCCAGCAGCAGGACTAGCGGGAGGGGTCAGACCCAGTACTTC. The entire variable domain, with the rest obtained from reference TRBV2 and TRBJ2-5, is as follows: EPEVTQTPSHQVTQMGQEVILRCVPISNHLYFYWYRQILGQKVEFLVSFYNNEISEKSEIFDDQFSVERPDGSNFTLKIRSTKLEDSAMYFCASSRTSGRGQTQYFGPGTRLLVL.

V gene TRBV7-2 combines with J gene TRBJ1-1, with D uncertain. Germline CDR1 is SGHTA and CDR2 is FQGNSA. With 3 bases removed from V and 1 base from J, the gap between germline ends came to 9 bases. The CDR3 extends over 14 amino acids. CDR3 region: CASSLHRANTEAFF. The CDR3 bases are TGTGCCAGCAGCTTGCACAGAGCGAACACTGAAGCTTTCTTT.

The chain links TRBV20-1 to TRBJ2-3; 9 bases map to TRBD2. CDR3 size: 13 residues. CDR1 and CDR2 (germline): DFQATT, SNEGSKA (reference sequence). The ends lost 7 bases at V and 7 bases at J; junction bases unmatched: 9. The CDR3 DNA is TGCAGTGGGGAGGTAGCGGGGGCAAATACGCAGTATTTT. This sequence encodes CSGEVAGANTQYF.

This chain connects TRBV24-1 to TRBJ2-2; D might be TRBD2 (6 bases). Germline V gene data show CDR1 as KGHDR and CDR2 as SFDVKD. Trimming removed 8 bases from V and 5 bases from J, with 11 bases in between. This CDR3 is 13 amino acids long. The CDR3 reads CATKDGGTGELFF. The CDR3 coding sequence is TGTGCCACCAAGGACGGAGGGACCGGGGAGCTGTTTTTT.

This clonotype was observed a single time. V gene TRBV4-1 combines with J gene TRBJ2-2; no definite D call. Germline CDR1 MGHRA, CDR2 YSYEKL. Trimming removed 1 base from V and 11 bases from J, with 17 bases in between. The CDR3 runs 15 residues. For the CDR3, the DNA is TGCGCCAGCAGCCAAGGCCCCAGGAACACCGAAGAGCTGTTTTTT. Protein product: CASSQGPRNTEELFF.

Many counts were recorded for this clonotype. The rearrangement joins TRBV7-3 to TRBJ1-1; TRBD1 might be the D (6 bases). This CDR3 is 14 amino acids long. Trimming took 2 bases from V and 4 from J, leaving 11 bases between them. Germline V lookup: CDR1 SGHTA, CDR2 FQGTGA. The CDR3: CASSLLGGATEAFF. The CDR3 DNA sequence: TGTGCCAGCAGCTTATTAGGGGGGGCCACTGAAGCTTTCTTT.

Here the CDR3 DNA reads TGTGCCAGCAGACCCAGGGTAGTCAATGAGCAGTTCTTC. Translation gives CASRPRVVNEQFF. This chain links TRBV25-1 with TRBJ2-1, with D tentatively TRBD1 (5 bases). Germline CDR1 MGHDK, CDR2 SYGVNS. This CDR3 is built from 13 residues. V lost 6 bases and J 6 bases, leaving 12 bases between the germline ends.

The chain employs TRBV7-3 and TRBJ2-3; TRBD1 is a possible D gene (5 bases). The V end lost 7 bases, the J end lost 1 base, and 12 bases lay between the germline ends. CDR1 is SGHTA and CDR2 is FQGTGA in the germline V gene. The CDR3 length is 14 residues. The CDR3 region is CASNKGIGTDTQYF. The CDR3 DNA is TGTGCCAGCAACAAGGGGATAGGCACAGATACGCAGTATTTT.

This clonotype was seen at least ten times. The J gene is TRBJ2-5, the V gene TRBV2, with D possibly matching TRBD2 (6 bases). Germline V gene lookup returns CDR1 SNHLY and CDR2 FYNNEI. Trimming cost V 2 bases and J 5 bases, with 15 bases left between them. The CDR3 contains 15 residues. CDR3 in DNA: TGTGCCAGCAGTGAAACGGCGGGGATGATGGAGACCCAGTACTTC. It codes for CASSETAGMMETQYF. The full variable domain, completed using reference TRBV2 and TRBJ2-5, is EPEVTQTPSHQVTQMGQEVILRCVPISNHLYFYWYRQILGQKVEFLVSFYNNEISEKSEIFDDQFSVERPDGSNFTLKIRSTKLEDSAMYFCASSETAGMMETQYFGPGTRLLVL.

The CDR3 nucleotides read TGTGCCAGTAGTGTTAGCGGGAGCCCTCTCTACGAGCAGTACTTC. The encoded protein is CASSVSGSPLYEQYF. This chain connects TRBV19 to TRBJ2-7; 9 bases are shared with TRBD2. Germline V gives CDR1 LNHDA, CDR2 SQIVND (reference sequence). This CDR3 has 15 amino acids. J gave up 3 bases and V 5 bases, and 8 bases lay outside the gene matches. The whole variable domain, filled in from reference TRBV19 and TRBJ2-7, reads DGGITQSPKYLFRKEGQNVTLSCEQNLNHDAMYWYRQDPGQGLRLIYYSQIVNDFQKGDIAEGYSVSREKKESFPLTVTSAQKNPTAFYLCASSVSGSPLYEQYFGPGTRLTVT.

The rearrangement uses TRBV7-3 and TRBJ2-3; D is uncertain. The germline V and J ends were trimmed by 5 bases and 6 bases, with 6 bases remaining between them. Germline lookup yields CDR1 SGHTA and CDR2 FQGTGA. This CDR3 is built from 11 residues. The chain's CDR3 is CASSHADTQYF. Written as DNA, the CDR3 is TGTGCCAGCAGCCACGCGGATACGCAGTATTTT.

The chain recombines TRBV24-1 with TRBJ2-5; TRBD2 aligns across 11 bases. Germline CDR1 reads KGHDR; CDR2 reads SFDVKD. CDR3 length equals 16 residues. V shed 5 bases, J shed 3 bases, and the junction held 7 bases outside the gene matches. DNA of the CDR3: TGTGCCACCAGTGCTACATCGGGACTAGCGGAAGAGACCCAGTACTTC. It specifies CATSATSGLAEETQYF.

The chain joins TRBV2 to TRBJ2-1; unclear D gene. Per the germline V gene, CDR1 is SNHLY and CDR2 is FYNNEI. With 9 bases removed from V and 5 bases from J, the gap between germline ends came to 20 bases. This CDR3 contains 15 residues. Here the CDR3 DNA reads TGTGCCAGAGTCCTGGCAGGCCACAGAGACAATGAGCAGTTCTTC. The encoded protein is CARVLAGHRDNEQFF.

The V call is TRBV12-3 or TRBV12-4, the J call TRBJ2-1; maybe TRBD1 (7 bases). The CDR3 length is 15 residues. The ends were cut back, 7 bases at V and 4 bases at J, with 17 bases in the middle. The CDR3 DNA sequence: TGTGCCAGCATTTTGACAGGGACTCCTTACAATGAGCAGTTCTTC. Translating it yields CASILTGTPYNEQFF.